This T cell receptor (beta chain) originates from a study of radiation and T cells in renal cell carcinoma. At the level of the study: Nephrectomy followed 15 Gy stereotactic body radiation by 4 weeks.

Findings and caveats of the study: No pretreatment tumor biopsies were available for baseline clonotypes. Top tumor clonotypes rose in blood 2 weeks post-radiation, then contracted.

This clone has a handful of counts. The antigen is undetermined. The time point is: blood 2 weeks post-SBRT. The sample's treatment: 15 Gy SBRT to primary tumor, nephrectomy 4 weeks later. Serial blood draws occurred at baseline and 2 and 4 weeks post-SBRT. Using immunoSEQ multiplex PCR, the repertoire was profiled, and TCRdb retains in-frame clones only, with some absent. The sample has roughly 130,000 clones; 75% to 85% are singletons. The V and J ends lost 0 bases and 2 bases, in that order; junction bases with no gene match: 7. Germline assignment: CDR1 SGHRS and CDR2 YFSETQ. The CDR3 runs 18 residues.

The chain uses TRBV5-1 and TRBJ2-1, with 11 bases matching TRBD2. This TCR came from a woman aged 60 to 75 with renal cell carcinoma. The sequences come from blood, collected from a patient whose treatment included radiotherapy and nephrectomy. In DNA, the CDR3 is TGCGCCAGCAGCTTGGGTAGCGGGGGGGCCGGGACCTACAATGAGCAGTTCTTC. It translates to CASSLGSGGAGTYNEQFF.